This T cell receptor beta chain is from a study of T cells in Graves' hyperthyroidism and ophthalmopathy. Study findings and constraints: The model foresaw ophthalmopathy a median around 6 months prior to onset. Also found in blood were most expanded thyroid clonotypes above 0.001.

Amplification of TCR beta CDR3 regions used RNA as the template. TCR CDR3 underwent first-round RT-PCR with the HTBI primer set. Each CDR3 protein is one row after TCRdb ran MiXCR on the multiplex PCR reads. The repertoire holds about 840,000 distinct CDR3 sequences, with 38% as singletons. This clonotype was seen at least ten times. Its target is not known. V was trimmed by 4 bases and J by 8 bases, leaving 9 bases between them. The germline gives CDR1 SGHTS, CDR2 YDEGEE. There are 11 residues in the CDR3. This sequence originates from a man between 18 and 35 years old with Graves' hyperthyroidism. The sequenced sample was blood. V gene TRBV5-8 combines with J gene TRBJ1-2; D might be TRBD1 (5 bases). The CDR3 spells CASSGTGGYTF. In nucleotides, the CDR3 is TGTGCCAGCAGCGGGACTGGAGGCTACACCTTC. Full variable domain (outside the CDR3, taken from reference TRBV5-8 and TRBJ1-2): EAGVTQSPTHLIKTRGQQATLRCSPISGHTSVYWYQQALGLGLQFLLWYDEGEERNRGNFPPRFSGRQFPNYSSELNVNALELEDSALYLCASSGTGGYTFGSGTRLTVV.